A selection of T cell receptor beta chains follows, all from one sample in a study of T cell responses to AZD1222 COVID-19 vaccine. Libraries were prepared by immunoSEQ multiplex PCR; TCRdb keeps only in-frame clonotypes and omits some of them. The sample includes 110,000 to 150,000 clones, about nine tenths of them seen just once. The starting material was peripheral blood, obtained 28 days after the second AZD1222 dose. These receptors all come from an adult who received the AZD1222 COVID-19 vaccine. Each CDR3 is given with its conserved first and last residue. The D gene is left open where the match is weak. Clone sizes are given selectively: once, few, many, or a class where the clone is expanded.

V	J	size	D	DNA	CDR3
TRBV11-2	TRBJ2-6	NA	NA	TGTGCCAGCAGTCAAAGGGTAGCGGCACCCTCTGGGGCCAACGTCCTGACTTTC	CASSQRVAAPSGANVLTF
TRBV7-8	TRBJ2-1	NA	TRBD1	TGTGCCAGCAGCTTGGACAGGGGACCTTACAATGAGCAGTTCTTC	CASSLDRGPYNEQFF
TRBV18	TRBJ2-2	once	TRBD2	TGTGCCAGCTCACCCGGACTAGCGGGATTCACCGGGGAGCTGTTTTTT	CASSPGLAGFTGELFF
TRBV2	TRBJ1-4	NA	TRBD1	TGTGCCAGCGTGGGGACAGCGGTAACTAATGAAAAACTGTTTTTT	CASVGTAVTNEKLFF
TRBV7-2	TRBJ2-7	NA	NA	TGTGCCAGCAGCTTATCCCCTCCTTTTGCGGGGCACTACGAGCAGTACTTC	CASSLSPPFAGHYEQYF
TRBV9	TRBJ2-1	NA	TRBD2	TGTGCCAGCGCCCCTCTGCGGGAGGGCCGGGGTGAGCAGTTCTTC	CASAPLREGRGEQFF
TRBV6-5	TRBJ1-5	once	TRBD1	TGTGCCAGCAACACAGGGACAGATAATCAGCCCCAGCATTTT	CASNTGTDNQPQHF
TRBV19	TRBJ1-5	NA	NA	TGTGCCAGTAATCAGTTACCCTATAGCAATCAGCCCCAGCATTTT	CASNQLPYSNQPQHF
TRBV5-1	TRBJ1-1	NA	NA	TGCGCCAGCAGCTTAAGGTCCGGGGACACTGAAGCTTTCTTT	CASSLRSGDTEAFF
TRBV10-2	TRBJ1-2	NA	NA	TGCGCCAGCGGAGAAAACTATGGCTACACCTTC	CASGENYGYTF
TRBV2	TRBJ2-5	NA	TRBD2	TGTGCCAGCAGGGTACCGGGACTAGCGGGAGAGACCCAGTACTTC	CASRVPGLAGETQYF
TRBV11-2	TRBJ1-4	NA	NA	TGTGCCAGCAGCTTAGGGGGACCAGGGAAACTGTTTTTT	CASSLGGPGKLFF
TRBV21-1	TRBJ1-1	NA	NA	TGTGCCAGCAGCCCCTACCCCGACGGGTTGAACACTGAAGCTTTCTTT	CASSPYPDGLNTEAFF
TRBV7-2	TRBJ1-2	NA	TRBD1	TGTGCCAGCACCGGACAGGGCCTGAGCTATGGCTACACCTTC	CASTGQGLSYGYTF
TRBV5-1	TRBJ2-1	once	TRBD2	TGCGCCAGCAGCTTTCCGGGAGGGGGGAACAATGAGCAGTTCTTC	CASSFPGGGNNEQFF
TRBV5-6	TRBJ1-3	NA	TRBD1	TGTGCCAGCAGCTTGGAGCAGGGGGATATCTCTGGAAACACCATATATTTT	CASSLEQGDISGNTIYF
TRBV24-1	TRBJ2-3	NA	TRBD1	TGTGCCACCTTGCGGGGGACAGGGCTCGCAGATACGCAGTATTTT	CATLRGTGLADTQYF
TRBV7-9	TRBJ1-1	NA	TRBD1	TGTGCCAGCAGCCAGACCCAACCGACAGGGTTTGTGCAGGCTTTCTTT	CASSQTQPTGFVQAFF
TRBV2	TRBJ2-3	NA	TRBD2	TGTGCCACCGGACTAGCGGGGCGGGATACGCAGTATTTT	CATGLAGRDTQYF
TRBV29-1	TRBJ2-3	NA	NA	TGCAGCGTTGAAGAAGGGACAAGCACAGATACGCAGTATTTT	CSVEEGTSTDTQYF
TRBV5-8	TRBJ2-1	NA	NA	TGTGCCAGCAGCTTGATCCGACTAGGGTCCGATGAGCAGTTCTTC	CASSLIRLGSDEQFF
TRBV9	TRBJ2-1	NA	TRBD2	TGTGCCAGCAGCGAACCTAAAGAAGGGACTAGCGGGCCTCACAATGAGCAGTTCTTC	CASSEPKEGTSGPHNEQFF
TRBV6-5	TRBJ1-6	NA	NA	TGTGCCAGCAGGAGGGATGGGAGAGGAAATTCACCCCTCCACTTT	CASRRDGRGNSPLHF
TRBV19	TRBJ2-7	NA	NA	TGTGCCAGTAGTGTCCACGGTGGCGAGCAGTACTTC	CASSVHGGEQYF
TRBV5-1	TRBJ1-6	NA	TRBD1	TGCGCCAGCTCTCTGACAGGGTTCGATTCACCCCTCCACTTT	CASSLTGFDSPLHF
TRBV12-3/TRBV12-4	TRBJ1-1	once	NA	TGTGCCAGCAGTTTGAAAATGCCCCCCGAAGCTTTCTTT	CASSLKMPPEAFF
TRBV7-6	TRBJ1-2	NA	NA	TGTGCCAGCAGCTTAGGAATCCTAGGAGGCTACACCTTC	CASSLGILGGYTF
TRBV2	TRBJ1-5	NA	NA	TGTGCCAGCAGTGCACAAGGACACAGCAATCAGCCCCAGCATTTT	CASSAQGHSNQPQHF
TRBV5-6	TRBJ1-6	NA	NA	TGTGCCAGCAGCTTGGCGTGGGGGCTTGGTTCACCCCTCCACTTT	CASSLAWGLGSPLHF
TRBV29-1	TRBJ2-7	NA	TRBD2	TGCAGCGTCACCGGGACTAGCGGGGCCTACGAGCAGTACTTC	CSVTGTSGAYEQYF
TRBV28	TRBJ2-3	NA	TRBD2	TGTGCCAGCAGTGGTGCCGGAGCGGGAGGTAAAGATACGCAGTATTTT	CASSGAGAGGKDTQYF
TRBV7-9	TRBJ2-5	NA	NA	TGTGCCAGCAGCTTAGCCGCCAACCAAGAGACCCAGTACTTC	CASSLAANQETQYF
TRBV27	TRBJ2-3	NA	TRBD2	TGTGCCAGCAGTTCGGGGGGATTTAGCACAGATACGCAGTATTTT	CASSSGGFSTDTQYF
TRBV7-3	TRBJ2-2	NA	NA	TGTGCCAGCAGACCGACAGGTGGTTATCCCGGGGAGCTGTTTTTT	CASRPTGGYPGELFF
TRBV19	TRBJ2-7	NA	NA	TGTGCCAGTAGTATAAGTCCGGGGACCTCCTACGAGCAGTACTTC	CASSISPGTSYEQYF
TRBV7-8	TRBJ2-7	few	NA	TGTGCCAGCAGCTTAGCGACAGTCCCCTCCCCATACGAGCAGTACTTC	CASSLATVPSPYEQYF
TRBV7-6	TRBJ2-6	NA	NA	TGTGCCAGCAGCCCCGGGGCACCCTCTGGGGCCAACGTCCTGACTTTC	CASSPGAPSGANVLTF
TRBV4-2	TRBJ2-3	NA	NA	TGTGCCAGCAGCCAAATGGGGACTAGCACAGATACGCAGTATTTT	CASSQMGTSTDTQYF
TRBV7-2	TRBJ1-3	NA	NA	TGTGCCAGCAGCCCCCGACGGACTGGAAACACCATATATTTT	CASSPRRTGNTIYF
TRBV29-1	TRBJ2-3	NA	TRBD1	TGCAGCGCACGCGGGACAGGGGACAGCACAGATACGCAGTATTTT	CSARGTGDSTDTQYF
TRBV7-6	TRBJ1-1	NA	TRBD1	TGTGCCAGCAGTTCCTCGGACAGGTGGAACACTGAAGCTTTCTTT	CASSSSDRWNTEAFF
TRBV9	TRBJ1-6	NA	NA	TGTGCCAGCAGCGTAGGTAGGGAAGTGACACCCAGCGTTAATTCACCCCTCCACTTT	CASSVGREVTPSVNSPLHF
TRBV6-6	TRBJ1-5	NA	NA	TGTGCCAGCGAGGCAGACAGGAGATTTAGCAATCAGCCCCAGCATTTT	CASEADRRFSNQPQHF
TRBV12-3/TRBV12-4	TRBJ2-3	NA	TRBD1	TGTGCCAGCAGTCTTCACTCGGGACAGGGGAGCTTTTTT	CASSLHSGQGSFF
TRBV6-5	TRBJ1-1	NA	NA	TGTGCCAGCACCGGACAGCTGAACACTGAAGCTTTCTTT	CASTGQLNTEAFF
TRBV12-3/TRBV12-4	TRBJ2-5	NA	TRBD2	TGTGCCAGCAGCCGCGCGGGGGTAGAGACCCAGTACTTC	CASSRAGVETQYF
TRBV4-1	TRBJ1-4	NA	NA	TGCGCCAGCAGCCAAGCGTTCCGGGCGGGAACTAATGAAAAACTGTTTTTT	CASSQAFRAGTNEKLFF
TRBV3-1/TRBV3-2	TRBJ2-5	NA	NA	TGTGCCAGCAGCCAAACGAAAGAGACCCAGTACTTC	CASSQTKETQYF